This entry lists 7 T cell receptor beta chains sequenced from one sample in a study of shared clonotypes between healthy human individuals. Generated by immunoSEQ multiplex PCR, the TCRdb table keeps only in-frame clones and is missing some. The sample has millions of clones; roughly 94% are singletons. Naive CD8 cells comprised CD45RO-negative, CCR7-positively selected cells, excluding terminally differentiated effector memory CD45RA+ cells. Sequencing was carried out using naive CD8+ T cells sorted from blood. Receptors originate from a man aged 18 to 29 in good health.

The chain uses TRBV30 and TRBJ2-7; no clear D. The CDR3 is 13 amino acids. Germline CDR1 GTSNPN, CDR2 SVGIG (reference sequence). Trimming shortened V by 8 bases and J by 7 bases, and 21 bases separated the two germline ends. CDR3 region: CALQSTDLGEQYF. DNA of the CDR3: TGTGCCCTTCAGAGCACGGATCTTGGGGAGCAGTACTTC.

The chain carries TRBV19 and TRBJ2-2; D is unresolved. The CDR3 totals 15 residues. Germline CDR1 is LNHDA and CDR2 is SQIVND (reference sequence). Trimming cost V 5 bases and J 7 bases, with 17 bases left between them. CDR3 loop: CASSPSVVGYGELFF. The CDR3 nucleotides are TGTGCCAGTAGTCCGTCAGTTGTTGGGTACGGGGAGCTGTTTTTT.

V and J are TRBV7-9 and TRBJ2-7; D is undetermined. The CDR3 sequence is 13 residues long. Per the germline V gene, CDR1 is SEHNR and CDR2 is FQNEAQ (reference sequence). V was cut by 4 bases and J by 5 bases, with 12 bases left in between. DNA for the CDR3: TGTGCCAGCAGCTCTTCGACGGAACACGAGCAGTACTTC. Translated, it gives CASSSSTEHEQYF.

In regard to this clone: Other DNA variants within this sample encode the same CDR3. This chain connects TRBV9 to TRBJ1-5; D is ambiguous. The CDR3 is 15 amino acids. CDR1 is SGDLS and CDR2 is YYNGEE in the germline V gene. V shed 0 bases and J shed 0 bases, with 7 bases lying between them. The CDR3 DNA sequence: TGTGCCAGCAGCGTAGAGGGTAATAGCAATCAGCCCCAGCATTTT. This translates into CASSVEGNSNQPQHF.

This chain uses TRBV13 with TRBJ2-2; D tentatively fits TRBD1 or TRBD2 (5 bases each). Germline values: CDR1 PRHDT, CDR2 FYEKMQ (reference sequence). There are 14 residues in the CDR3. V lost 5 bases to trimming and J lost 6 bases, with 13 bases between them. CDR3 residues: CASSPRRGAGELFF. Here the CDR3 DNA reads TGTGCCAGCAGCCCCCGAAGAGGGGCCGGGGAGCTGTTTTTT.

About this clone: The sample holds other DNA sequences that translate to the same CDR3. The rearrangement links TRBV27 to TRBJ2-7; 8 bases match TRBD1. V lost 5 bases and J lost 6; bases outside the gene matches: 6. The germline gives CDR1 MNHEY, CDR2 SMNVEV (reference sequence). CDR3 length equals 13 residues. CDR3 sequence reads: CASSPGTGLEQYF. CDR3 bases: TGTGCCAGCAGTCCCGGGACAGGTCTCGAGCAGTACTTC.

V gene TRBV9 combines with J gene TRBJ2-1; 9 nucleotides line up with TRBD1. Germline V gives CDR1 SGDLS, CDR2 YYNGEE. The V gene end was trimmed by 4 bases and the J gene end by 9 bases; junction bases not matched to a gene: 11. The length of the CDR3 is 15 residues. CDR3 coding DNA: TGTGCCAGCAGCTCCTCCGGGACAGGGTTAGTTGAGCAGTTCTTC. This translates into CASSSSGTGLVEQFF.